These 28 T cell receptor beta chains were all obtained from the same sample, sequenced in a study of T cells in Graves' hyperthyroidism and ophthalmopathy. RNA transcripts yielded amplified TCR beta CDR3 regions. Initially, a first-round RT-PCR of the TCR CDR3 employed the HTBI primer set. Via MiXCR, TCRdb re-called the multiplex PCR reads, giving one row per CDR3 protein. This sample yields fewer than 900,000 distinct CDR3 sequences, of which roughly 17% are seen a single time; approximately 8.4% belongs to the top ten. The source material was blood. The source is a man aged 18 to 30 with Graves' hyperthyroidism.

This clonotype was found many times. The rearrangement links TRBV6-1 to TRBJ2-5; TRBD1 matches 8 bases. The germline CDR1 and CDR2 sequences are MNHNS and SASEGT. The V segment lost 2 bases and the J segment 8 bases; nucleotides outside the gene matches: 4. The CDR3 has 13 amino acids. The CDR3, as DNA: TGTGCCAGCAGTGAAAGCGACAGGGGTACCCAGTACTTC. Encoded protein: CASSESDRGTQYF.

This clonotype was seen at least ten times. The CDR3 nucleotides read TGTGCCAGCAGGGCGACAGGGGGACTCTACGAGCAGTACTTC. It specifies CASRATGGLYEQYF. The rearrangement uses TRBV28 and TRBJ2-7; the match to TRBD1 covers 9 bases. In germline, CDR1 is MDHEN, CDR2 SYDVKM. With V trimmed by 6 bases and J by 3 bases, 6 bases remained unmatched. The length of the CDR3 is 14 residues.

In nucleotides, the CDR3 is TGTGCCAGCAGCTTTGGACAGGGCGTTCAGTACTTC. This translates into CASSFGQGVQYF. This chain joins TRBV7-2 and TRBJ2-4, with 8 bases fitting TRBD1. With V trimmed by 3 bases and J by 11 bases, 3 bases remained unmatched. CDR3 length: 12 residues. Germline loops: CDR1 SGHTA, CDR2 FQGNSA.

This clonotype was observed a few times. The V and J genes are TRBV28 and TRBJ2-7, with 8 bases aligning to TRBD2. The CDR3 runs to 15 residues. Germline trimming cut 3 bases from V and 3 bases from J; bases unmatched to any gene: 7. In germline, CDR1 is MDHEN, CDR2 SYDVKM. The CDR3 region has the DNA TGTGCCAGCAGTTTCGAGGTCAGCGGGGGCTACGAGCAGTACTTC. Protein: CASSFEVSGGYEQYF.

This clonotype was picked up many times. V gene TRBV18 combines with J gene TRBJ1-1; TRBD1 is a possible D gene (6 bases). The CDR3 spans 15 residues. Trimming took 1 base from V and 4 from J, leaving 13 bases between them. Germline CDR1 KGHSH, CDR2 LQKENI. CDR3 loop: CASSPLVGRGTEAFF. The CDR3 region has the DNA TGTGCCAGCTCACCACTTGTCGGCAGGGGCACTGAAGCTTTCTTT.

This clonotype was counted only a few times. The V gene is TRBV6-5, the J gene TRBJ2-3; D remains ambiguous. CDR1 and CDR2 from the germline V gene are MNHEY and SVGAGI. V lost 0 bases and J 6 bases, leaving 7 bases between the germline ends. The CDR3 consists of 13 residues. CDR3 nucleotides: TGTGCCAGCAGTTACTCCCATGGGGATACGCAGTATTTT. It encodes CASSYSHGDTQYF.

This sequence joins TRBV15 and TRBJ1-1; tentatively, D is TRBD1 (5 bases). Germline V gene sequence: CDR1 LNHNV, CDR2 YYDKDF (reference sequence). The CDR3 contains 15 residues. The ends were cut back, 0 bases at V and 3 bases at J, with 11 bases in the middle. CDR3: CATSRDWGGDTEAFF. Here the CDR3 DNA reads TGTGCCACCAGCAGAGATTGGGGAGGGGACACTGAAGCTTTCTTT.

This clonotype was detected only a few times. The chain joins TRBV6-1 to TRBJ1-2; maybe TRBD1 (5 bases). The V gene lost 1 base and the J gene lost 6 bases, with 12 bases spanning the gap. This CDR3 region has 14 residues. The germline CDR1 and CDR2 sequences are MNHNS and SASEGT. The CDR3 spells CASSEEVLGDGYTF. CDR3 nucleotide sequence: TGTGCCAGCAGTGAAGAAGTTCTAGGGGATGGCTACACCTTC.

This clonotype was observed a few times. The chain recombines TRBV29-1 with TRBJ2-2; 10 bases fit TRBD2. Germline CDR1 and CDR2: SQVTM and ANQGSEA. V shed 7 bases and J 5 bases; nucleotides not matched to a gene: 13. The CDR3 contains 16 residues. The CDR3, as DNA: TGCAGCGCCGAGAGAGCGGGAGGGCCGGGGACCGGGGAGCTGTTTTTT. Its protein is CSAERAGGPGTGELFF.

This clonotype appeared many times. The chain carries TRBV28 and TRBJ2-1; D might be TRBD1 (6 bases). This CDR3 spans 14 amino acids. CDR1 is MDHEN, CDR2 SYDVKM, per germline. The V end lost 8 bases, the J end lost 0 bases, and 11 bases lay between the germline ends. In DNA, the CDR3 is TGTGCCAGCGTCCAGGGGAGCTCCTACAATGAGCAGTTCTTC. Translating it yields CASVQGSSYNEQFF.

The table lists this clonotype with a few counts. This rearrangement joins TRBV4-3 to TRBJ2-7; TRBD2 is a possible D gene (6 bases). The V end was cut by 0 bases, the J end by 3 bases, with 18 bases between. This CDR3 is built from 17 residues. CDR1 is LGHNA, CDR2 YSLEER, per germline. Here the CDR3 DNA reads TGCGCCAGCAGCCAAGATCACCTGGTCCCCGGGGGCTACGAGCAGTACTTC. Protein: CASSQDHLVPGGYEQYF.

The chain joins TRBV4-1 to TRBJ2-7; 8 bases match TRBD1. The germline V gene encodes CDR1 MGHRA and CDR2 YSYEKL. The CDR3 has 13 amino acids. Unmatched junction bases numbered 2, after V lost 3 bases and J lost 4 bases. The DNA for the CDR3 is TGCGCCAGCAGCCAGGGGACAGGATACGAGCAGTACTTC. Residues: CASSQGTGYEQYF.

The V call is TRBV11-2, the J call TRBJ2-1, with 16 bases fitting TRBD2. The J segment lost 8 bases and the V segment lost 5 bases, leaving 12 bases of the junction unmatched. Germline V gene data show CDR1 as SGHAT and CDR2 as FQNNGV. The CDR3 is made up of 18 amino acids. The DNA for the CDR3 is TGTGCCAGCAGCCCCGGGACTAGCGGGAGGGACCCAGGGGATGAGCAGTTCTTC. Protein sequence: CASSPGTSGRDPGDEQFF.

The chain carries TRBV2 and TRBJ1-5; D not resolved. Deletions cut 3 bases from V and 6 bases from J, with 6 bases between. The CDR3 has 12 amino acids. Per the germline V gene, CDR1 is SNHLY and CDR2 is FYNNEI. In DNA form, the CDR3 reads TGTGCCAGCAGTGACCCTGGTCAGCCCCAGCATTTT. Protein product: CASSDPGQPQHF.

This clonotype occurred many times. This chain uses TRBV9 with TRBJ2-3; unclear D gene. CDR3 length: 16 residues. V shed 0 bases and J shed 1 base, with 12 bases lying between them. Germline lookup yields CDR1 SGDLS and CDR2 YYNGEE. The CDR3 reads CASSVGPGAGTDTQYF. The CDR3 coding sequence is TGTGCCAGCAGCGTAGGTCCAGGTGCCGGCACAGATACGCAGTATTTT.

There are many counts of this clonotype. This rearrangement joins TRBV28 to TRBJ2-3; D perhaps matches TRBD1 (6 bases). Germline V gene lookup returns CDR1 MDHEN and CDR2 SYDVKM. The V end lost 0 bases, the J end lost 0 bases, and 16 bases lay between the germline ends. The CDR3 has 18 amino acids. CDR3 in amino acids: CASSLWRLTGESTDTQYF. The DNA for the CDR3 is TGTGCCAGCAGTTTATGGCGTCTGACAGGCGAGAGCACAGATACGCAGTATTTT.

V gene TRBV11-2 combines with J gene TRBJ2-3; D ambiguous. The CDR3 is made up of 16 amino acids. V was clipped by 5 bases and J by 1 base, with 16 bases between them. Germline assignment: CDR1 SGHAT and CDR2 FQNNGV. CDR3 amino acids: CASSVANPRGTDTQYF. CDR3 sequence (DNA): TGTGCCAGCAGCGTAGCTAACCCTAGGGGCACAGATACGCAGTATTTT.

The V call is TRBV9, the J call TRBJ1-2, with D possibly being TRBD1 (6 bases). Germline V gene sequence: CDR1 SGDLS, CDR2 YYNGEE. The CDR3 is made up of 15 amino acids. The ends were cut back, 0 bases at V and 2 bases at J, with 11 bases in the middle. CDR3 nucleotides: TGTGCCAGCAGCGTAGTAGAGGGGGTGAACTATGGCTACACCTTC. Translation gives CASSVVEGVNYGYTF.

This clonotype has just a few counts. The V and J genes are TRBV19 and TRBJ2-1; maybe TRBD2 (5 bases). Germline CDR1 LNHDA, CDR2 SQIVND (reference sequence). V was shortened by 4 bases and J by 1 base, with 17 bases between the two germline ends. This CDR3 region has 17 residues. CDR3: CASSTAGQVVSYNEQFF. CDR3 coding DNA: TGTGCCAGTAGTACGGCGGGCCAAGTGGTGTCCTACAATGAGCAGTTCTTC.

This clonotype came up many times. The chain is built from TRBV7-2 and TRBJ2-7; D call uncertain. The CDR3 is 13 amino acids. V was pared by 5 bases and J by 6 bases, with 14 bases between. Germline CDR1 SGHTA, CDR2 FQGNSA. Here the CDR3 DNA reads TGTGCCAGCAGCCCCCTCGGGTTAGGCGAGCAGTACTTC. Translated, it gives CASSPLGLGEQYF.

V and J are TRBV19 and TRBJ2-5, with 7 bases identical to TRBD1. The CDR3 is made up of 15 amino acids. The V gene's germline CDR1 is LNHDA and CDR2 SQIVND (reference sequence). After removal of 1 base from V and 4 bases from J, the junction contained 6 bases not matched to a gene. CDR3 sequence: CASSIGPGGRETQYF. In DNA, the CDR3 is TGTGCCAGTAGTATAGGGCCAGGGGGACGAGAGACCCAGTACTTC.

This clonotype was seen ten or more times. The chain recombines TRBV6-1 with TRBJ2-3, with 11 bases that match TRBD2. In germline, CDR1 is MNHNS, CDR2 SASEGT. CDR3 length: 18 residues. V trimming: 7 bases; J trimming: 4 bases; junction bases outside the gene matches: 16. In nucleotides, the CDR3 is TGTGCCAGCAAAAAAGGGACTAGCGGTTTCCAATCGGCAGATACGCAGTATTTT. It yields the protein CASKKGTSGFQSADTQYF.

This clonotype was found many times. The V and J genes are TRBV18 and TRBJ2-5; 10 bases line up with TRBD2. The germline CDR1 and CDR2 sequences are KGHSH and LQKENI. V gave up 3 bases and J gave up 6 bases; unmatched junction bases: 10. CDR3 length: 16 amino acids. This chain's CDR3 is CASSPGTSEPGKTQYF. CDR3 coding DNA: TGTGCCAGCTCACCCGGGACTAGCGAACCAGGGAAGACCCAGTACTTC.

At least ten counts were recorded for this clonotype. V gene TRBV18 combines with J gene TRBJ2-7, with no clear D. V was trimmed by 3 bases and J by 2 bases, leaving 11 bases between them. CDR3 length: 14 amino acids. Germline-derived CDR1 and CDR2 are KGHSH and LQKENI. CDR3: CASSPGGPPYEQYF. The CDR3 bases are TGTGCCAGCTCACCTGGCGGACCCCCCTACGAGCAGTACTTC. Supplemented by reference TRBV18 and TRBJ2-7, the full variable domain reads NAGVMQNPRHLVRRRGQEARLRCSPMKGHSHVYWYRQLPEEGLKFMVYLQKENIIDESGMPKERFSAEFPKEGPSILRIQQVVRGDSAAYFCASSPGGPPYEQYFGPGTRLTVT.

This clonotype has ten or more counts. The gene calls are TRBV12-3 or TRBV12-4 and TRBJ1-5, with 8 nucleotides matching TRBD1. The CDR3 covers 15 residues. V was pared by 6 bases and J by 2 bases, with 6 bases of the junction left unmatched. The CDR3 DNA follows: TGTGCCAGCAGACTAACAGGGGGAGGCAATCAGCCCCAGCATTTT. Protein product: CASRLTGGGNQPQHF.

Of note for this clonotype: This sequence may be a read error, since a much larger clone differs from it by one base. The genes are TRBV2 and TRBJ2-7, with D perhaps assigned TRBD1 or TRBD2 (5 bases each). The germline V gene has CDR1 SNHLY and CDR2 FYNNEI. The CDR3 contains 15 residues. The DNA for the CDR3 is TGTGCCAGCAGAGCCTATAGGGGACCTAACTACGAGCAGCACTTC. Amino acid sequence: CASRAYRGPNYEQHF.

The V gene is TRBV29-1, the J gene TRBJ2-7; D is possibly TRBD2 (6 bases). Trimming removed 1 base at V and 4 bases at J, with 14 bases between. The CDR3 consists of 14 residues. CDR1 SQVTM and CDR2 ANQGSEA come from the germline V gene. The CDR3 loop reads CSVEAAGLRYEQYF. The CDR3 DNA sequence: TGCAGCGTTGAAGCCGCGGGACTGAGGTACGAGCAGTACTTC.

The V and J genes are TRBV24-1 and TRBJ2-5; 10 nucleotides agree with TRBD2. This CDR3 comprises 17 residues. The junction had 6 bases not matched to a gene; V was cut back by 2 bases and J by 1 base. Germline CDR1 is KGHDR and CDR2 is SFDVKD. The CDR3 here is CATSDSRTSGSQETQYF. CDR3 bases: TGTGCCACCAGTGATTCGAGGACTAGCGGCTCCCAAGAGACCCAGTACTTC.